These 18 T cell receptor beta chains were sequenced from one sample in a study of blood T cell repertoires in COVID-19. Profiling relied on immunoSEQ multiplex PCR, and the TCRdb table lists in-frame clones only, not all of them. The table shows about 210,000 clones, with more than 80% occurring only once. Sequenced material: PBMCs or T cells enriched from blood (not recorded which). The receptor source for this set is a man in his forties who had recovered from COVID-19.

Written as DNA, the CDR3 is TGCGCCAGCAGCTTGGAATCGAGGACAGGGTCCTCTGGGGCCAACGTCCTGACTTTC. Residues: CASSLESRTGSSGANVLTF. The chain uses TRBV5-1 and TRBJ2-6, with 8 nucleotides matching TRBD1. Germline V CDR1 and CDR2: SGHRS, YFSETQ. The ends lost 0 bases at V and 0 bases at J; junction bases unmatched: 8. This CDR3 spans 19 amino acids.

The J gene is TRBJ1-1, the V gene TRBV18, with D possibly TRBD1 on 5 matching bases. Deletions cut 6 bases from V and 2 bases from J, with 16 bases between. The CDR3 runs 15 residues. CDR1 and CDR2 from the germline V gene are KGHSH and LQKENI. Here the CDR3 DNA reads TGTGCCAGCTCCCCTTTCGGGGGAGAAAACACTGAAGCTTTCTTT. The encoded protein is CASSPFGGENTEAFF.

This chain's CDR3 is CASSLADTGQETQYF. The CDR3 nucleotides read TGTGCCAGCAGCTTAGCGGACACAGGTCAAGAGACCCAGTACTTC. This sequence joins TRBV11-1 and TRBJ2-5; tentatively, D is TRBD1 (5 bases). Germline V lookup: CDR1 SGHAT, CDR2 FQDESV (reference sequence). Trimming stripped 0 bases from V and 2 bases from J, with 10 bases between. This CDR3 is 15 amino acids long.

The genes are TRBV5-1 and TRBJ1-1, with 7 bases matching TRBD1. Germline trimming cut 4 bases from V and 4 bases from J; bases unmatched to any gene: 10. Germline values: CDR1 SGHRS, CDR2 YFSETQ. The CDR3 covers 15 residues. The CDR3 sequence: CASSRPLPGGTEAFF. The CDR3 region has the DNA TGCGCCAGCAGCCGTCCACTACCAGGGGGCACTGAAGCTTTCTTT. Drawing the rest from reference TRBV5-1 and TRBJ1-1, the complete variable domain is KAGVTQTPRYLIKTRGQQVTLSCSPISGHRSVSWYQQTPGQGLQFLFEYFSETQRNKGNFPGRFSGRQFSNSRSEMNVSTLELGDSALYLCASSRPLPGGTEAFFGQGTRLTVV.

This sequence joins TRBV29-1 and TRBJ2-7; a possible D gene is TRBD1 (5 bases). This CDR3 has 14 residues. V lost 2 bases to trimming and J lost 0 bases, with 11 bases between them. Germline V gene data show CDR1 as SQVTM and CDR2 as ANQGSEA. The CDR3 coding sequence is TGCAGCGTTGAATCAGGGTCGGTCTCCTACGAGCAGTACTTC. This translates into CSVESGSVSYEQYF.

The chain uses TRBV4-2 and TRBJ2-1; 7 bases are a match to TRBD2. J was trimmed by 4 bases and V by 5 bases; bases with no gene match: 11. This CDR3 comprises 16 residues. Per germline, CDR1 LGHNA and CDR2 YNFKEQ. This chain's CDR3 is CASSLLAEPLYNEQFF. The CDR3 coding sequence is TGTGCCAGCAGCTTGCTAGCGGAACCGCTTTACAATGAGCAGTTCTTC.

This clone was observed a few times. This chain joins TRBV5-4 and TRBJ2-5; 12 nucleotides match TRBD2. This CDR3 spans 18 amino acids. J gave up 4 bases and V 4 bases, and 14 bases lay outside the gene matches. CDR1 and CDR2 (germline): SGHNT, YYREEE (reference sequence). CDR3 loop: CASSPNRGLAGKGETQYF. The DNA for the CDR3 is TGTGCCAGCAGCCCGAACCGAGGACTAGCGGGAAAGGGAGAGACCCAGTACTTC.

This clone was recorded only once. The gene calls are TRBV3-1 (or the pseudogene TRBV3-2) and TRBJ2-3, with 9 nucleotides matching TRBD2. Looked up from germline, CDR1 is LGHDT and CDR2 is YNNKEL (reference sequence). V lost 4 bases to trimming and J lost 6 bases; unmatched junction nucleotides: 5. The CDR3 totals 14 residues. The CDR3 bases are TGTGCCAGCAGCCTTAGCGGGGGACGGGATACGCAGTATTTT. As protein: CASSLSGGRDTQYF.

This clone was observed a few times. In the same sample, other DNA sequences code for this CDR3. The chain uses TRBV30 and TRBJ1-5; maybe TRBD1 (5 bases). V lost 1 base, J lost 1 base, and 5 bases lay in between. Germline V CDR1 and CDR2: GTSNPN, SVGIG (reference sequence). There are 13 residues in the CDR3. The CDR3 reads CAWSGGSNQPQHF. CDR3 nucleotides: TGTGCCTGGAGTGGGGGCAGCAATCAGCCCCAGCATTTT.

The rearrangement joins TRBV2 to TRBJ2-5, with TRBD2 matching 8 bases. V was clipped by 1 base and J by 1 base; unmatched bases: 5. CDR1 SNHLY and CDR2 FYNNEI come from the germline V gene. The CDR3 consists of 16 residues. The CDR3 reads CASSEGGSGVQETQYF. CDR3 bases: TGTGCCAGCAGTGAAGGGGGTAGCGGGGTCCAAGAGACCCAGTACTTC. The full variable domain, its missing parts supplied by reference TRBV2 and TRBJ2-5, is EPEVTQTPSHQVTQMGQEVILRCVPISNHLYFYWYRQILGQKVEFLVSFYNNEISEKSEIFDDQFSVERPDGSNFTLKIRSTKLEDSAMYFCASSEGGSGVQETQYFGPGTRLLVL.

This chain connects TRBV5-4 to TRBJ2-1; 8 bases map to TRBD2. V trimming: 3 bases; J trimming: 0 bases; junction bases outside the gene matches: 11. The CDR3 has 18 residues. Germline loops: CDR1 SGHNT, CDR2 YYREEE (reference sequence). The CDR3 loop is CASSSRERGLSSYNEQFF. The CDR3 nucleotides are TGTGCCAGCAGCTCACGTGAGCGGGGGTTAAGCTCCTACAATGAGCAGTTCTTC. Together with reference TRBV5-4 and TRBJ2-1, the CDR3 gives the full variable domain: ETGVTQSPTHLIKTRGQQVTLRCSSQSGHNTVSWYQQALGQGPQFIFQYYREEENGRGNFPPRFSGLQFPNYSSELNVNALELDDSALYLCASSSRERGLSSYNEQFFGPGTRLTVL.

The CDR3 is CASSPLPAGGSDTEAFF. CDR3 DNA sequence: TGTGCCAGCAGCCCACTTCCCGCAGGGGGTAGCGACACTGAAGCTTTCTTT. The rearrangement links TRBV7-2 to TRBJ1-1, with TRBD1 matching over 7 bases. Trimming cost V 5 bases and J 3 bases; bases outside gene matches: 15. The CDR3 runs 17 residues. CDR1 SGHTA and CDR2 FQGNSA come from the germline V gene.

V is TRBV30 and J is TRBJ2-4; 7 bases map to TRBD1. V shed 0 bases, J shed 7 bases, and the junction held 3 bases outside the gene matches. The germline V gene encodes CDR1 GTSNPN and CDR2 SVGIG (reference sequence). CDR3 size: 13 residues. For the CDR3, the DNA is TGTGCCTGGAGTGTTGAGACAGGGAACATTCAGTACTTC. This encodes CAWSVETGNIQYF.

V is TRBV30 and J is TRBJ2-5; D is perhaps TRBD2 (5 bases). Germline CDR1 GTSNPN, CDR2 SVGIG (reference sequence). The CDR3 loop spans 15 amino acids. V was cut by 3 bases and J by 3 bases, with 17 bases left in between. DNA for the CDR3: TGTGCCTGGAGCCCCGGAGGAGCGGCTAAAGAGACCCAGTACTTC. The encoded protein is CAWSPGGAAKETQYF.

The rearrangement links TRBV2 to TRBJ2-7; 9 nucleotides line up with TRBD1. Germline trimming cut 6 bases from V and 2 bases from J; bases unmatched to any gene: 8. Per the germline V gene, CDR1 is SNHLY and CDR2 is FYNNEI. The CDR3 extends over 15 amino acids. The CDR3 DNA sequence: TGTGCCAGCAGAGTGGACAGGGGCTTTACCTACGAGCAGTACTTC. Translation gives CASRVDRGFTYEQYF.

This clone appeared a few times. The V gene is TRBV7-6, the J gene TRBJ1-6; 7 nucleotides agree with TRBD1. The CDR3 loop spans 15 amino acids. Per germline, CDR1 SGHVS and CDR2 FNYEAQ. Trimming removed 6 bases from V and 7 bases from J; junction bases left unmatched: 9. CDR3 nucleotide sequence: TGTGCCAGCAGTACCACCGGGACAGTAAATTCACCCCTCCACTTT. Translating gives CASSTTGTVNSPLHF.

This chain joins TRBV7-2 and TRBJ1-5; D not certain. There are 13 residues in the CDR3. Germline-derived CDR1 and CDR2 are SGHTA and FQGNSA. Trimming shortened V by 5 bases and J by 4 bases, and 9 bases separated the two germline ends. In DNA form, the CDR3 reads TGTGCCAGCAGCCGCCCGGGGAATCAGCCCCAGCATTTT. Its protein product is CASSRPGNQPQHF. Supplemented by reference TRBV7-2 and TRBJ1-5, the full variable domain reads GAGVSQSPSNKVTEKGKDVELRCDPISGHTALYWYRQSLGQGLEFLIYFQGNSAPDKSGLPSDRFSAERTGGSVSTLTIQRTQQEDSAVYLCASSRPGNQPQHFGDGTRLSIL.

The chain combines TRBV7-9 with TRBJ2-3; 7 positions agree with TRBD1. Germline CDR1 reads SEHNR; CDR2 reads FQNEAQ (reference sequence). V was pared by 5 bases and J by 0 bases, with 5 bases of the junction left unmatched. The CDR3 sequence is 15 residues long. CDR3: CASSDGQESTDTQYF. The CDR3 region has the DNA TGTGCCAGCAGCGACGGACAGGAAAGCACAGATACGCAGTATTTT.